This passage covers 8 T cell receptor beta chains from one sample sequenced in a study of blood T cell repertoires in COVID-19. Clones were read by immunoSEQ multiplex PCR, and TCRdb kept only the in-frame ones, dropping some. The sample yields approximately 250,000 clones, around 78% seen once. The sample comprised peripheral blood. The receptors originated from a man in his 60s who had recovered from COVID-19.

V is TRBV3-1 (or the pseudogene TRBV3-2) and J is TRBJ2-5; D gene ambiguous. The CDR3 extends over 15 amino acids. Deletions cut 1 base from V and 4 bases from J, with 13 bases between. Germline lookup yields CDR1 LGHDT and CDR2 YNNKEL (reference sequence). This chain's CDR3 is CASSQGINTGETQYF. CDR3 bases: TGTGCCAGCAGCCAAGGGATTAATACGGGAGAGACCCAGTACTTC.

V usage is TRBV12-3 or TRBV12-4 and J usage is TRBJ1-4; D ambiguous. V was cut by 1 base and J by 8 bases, with 8 bases left in between. The length of the CDR3 is 13 residues. CDR3 in DNA: TGTGCCAGCAGTTTAGAGAGAAAGGAAAAACTGTTTTTT. This encodes CASSLERKEKLFF.

The CDR3 coding sequence is TGCGCCAGCAGCCGGGACAGAAATCAGCCCCAGCATTTT. As protein: CASSRDRNQPQHF. The chain employs TRBV10-1 and TRBJ1-5; the match to TRBD1 covers 7 bases. J was trimmed by 4 bases and V by 6 bases; bases with no gene match: 3. Germline lookup yields CDR1 WNHNN and CDR2 SYGVQD (reference sequence). The CDR3 runs 13 residues.

The chain recombines TRBV5-6 with TRBJ2-2; a weak D match, TRBD2 (6 bases). The germline V gene has CDR1 SGHDT and CDR2 YYEEEE. V lost 5 bases to trimming and J lost 3 bases, with 11 bases between them. The CDR3 contains 14 residues. Here the CDR3 DNA reads TGTGCCAGCAGGAATTGGGGGGACACCGGGGAGCTGTTTTTT. This encodes CASRNWGDTGELFF.

This rearrangement joins TRBV4-2 to TRBJ2-3; 11 bases match TRBD2. Per germline, CDR1 LGHNA and CDR2 YNFKEQ. Germline trimming cut 1 base from V and 4 bases from J; bases unmatched to any gene: 4. The CDR3 spans 16 residues. CDR3 nucleotides: TGTGCCAGCAGCCAAGTAGCGGGAGGGGGCGCAGATACGCAGTATTTT. It encodes CASSQVAGGGADTQYF.

Turning to this clone: Other DNA sequences in the same sample also yield this CDR3. The chain uses TRBV3-1 (or the pseudogene TRBV3-2) and TRBJ2-2, with D possibly TRBD1 on 5 matching bases. The V gene lost 0 bases and the J gene lost 6 bases, with 8 bases spanning the gap. Germline CDR1 is LGHDT and CDR2 is YNNKEL (reference sequence). The CDR3 runs 14 residues. This chain's CDR3 is CASSQDAGPGELFF. CDR3 sequence (DNA): TGTGCCAGCAGCCAAGATGCAGGGCCCGGGGAGCTGTTTTTT.

This chain connects TRBV18 to TRBJ2-1; TRBD1 aligns across 9 bases. The length of the CDR3 is 15 residues. The germline CDR1 and CDR2 sequences are KGHSH and LQKENI. V shed 4 bases and J 6 bases; nucleotides not matched to a gene: 7. The CDR3 sequence is CASSQQGAAVNEQFF. In DNA form, the CDR3 reads TGTGCCAGCTCACAACAGGGGGCTGCCGTCAATGAGCAGTTCTTC.

CDR3 amino acids: CASSLEPLAGVRYEQYF. The CDR3 DNA sequence: TGTGCCAGCAGCTTAGAACCCCTAGCGGGAGTGCGCTACGAGCAGTACTTC. The J gene is TRBJ2-7, the V gene TRBV7-2, with 10 bases matching TRBD2. The trim removed 1 base at V and 3 bases at J, leaving 9 bases unmatched. Germline CDR1 and CDR2: SGHTA and FQGNSA. The length of the CDR3 is 17 residues.